These 14 T cell receptor beta chains were all obtained from the same sample, sequenced in a study of T cells after somatic rescue of genetic block. Assay used: immunoSEQ multiplex PCR; TCRdb lists only in-frame clones, some missing. The table lists approximately 58,000 clones, 95% to 96% of them singletons, with approximately 0.07% in the top ten. Sequenced: peripheral blood mononuclear cells (PBMCs). All receptors derive from a child under two years old.

The chain combines TRBV30 with TRBJ2-1, with D tentatively TRBD2 (6 bases). The length of the CDR3 is 15 residues. Germline V gene sequence: CDR1 GTSNPN, CDR2 SVGIG (reference sequence). Trimming pared 0 bases from V and 3 bases from J, leaving 12 bases between. This CDR3 reads CAWSVVAAYYNEQFF. In DNA form, the CDR3 reads TGTGCCTGGAGTGTAGTAGCGGCTTACTACAATGAGCAGTTCTTC.

The chain combines TRBV28 with TRBJ2-1; 8 bases are shared with TRBD2. In germline, CDR1 is MDHEN, CDR2 SYDVKM. Losses at the gene ends were 6 bases for V and 4 bases for J; bases not matched to a gene: 11. CDR3 length equals 16 residues. For the CDR3, the DNA is TGTGCCAGCAGGACCCGATTAACGGGAGGGTACAATGAGCAGTTCTTC. Translated, it gives CASRTRLTGGYNEQFF.

For the CDR3, the DNA is TGTGCCAGCAGCCAAGACCCCCGCAGAGGGTCCACCGGGGAGCTGTTTTTT. Protein product: CASSQDPRRGSTGELFF. The genes are TRBV4-2 and TRBJ2-2; D may be TRBD2 (5 bases). V was clipped by 0 bases and J by 4 bases, with 15 bases between them. CDR3 size: 17 residues. In germline, CDR1 is LGHNA, CDR2 YNFKEQ.

The rearrangement links TRBV10-3 to TRBJ1-5, with a possible D match to TRBD1 (5 bases). The length of the CDR3 is 13 residues. Germline V gives CDR1 ENHRY, CDR2 SYGVKD. V was pared by 2 bases and J by 5 bases, with 7 bases between. CDR3 DNA: TGTGCCATCAGTGAGGACAGCCATCAGCCCCAGCATTTT. Protein sequence: CAISEDSHQPQHF.

This clone was picked up one time. The gene calls are TRBV6-6 and TRBJ2-1; TRBD2 agrees at 9 bases. V shed 4 bases, J shed 5 bases, and the junction held 6 bases outside the gene matches. From germline, CDR1 is MNHNY and CDR2 SVGAGI (reference sequence). This CDR3 contains 15 residues. In DNA, the CDR3 is TGTGCCAGCAGTTTATCTAGCGGGACTAACAATGAGCAGTTCTTC. This translates into CASSLSSGTNNEQFF.

V is TRBV11-3 and J is TRBJ2-5; D is undetermined. This CDR3 is 12 amino acids long. Trimming cost V 0 bases and J 5 bases, with 4 bases left between them. Germline V gives CDR1 SGHNT, CDR2 YENEEA. CDR3 DNA sequence: TGTGCCAGCAGCTTAGATGGGGAGACCCAGTACTTC. Amino acids: CASSLDGETQYF.

The chain uses TRBV6-5 and TRBJ1-2, with a tentative D call TRBD1 (5 bases). V lost 5 bases and J lost 4, with 8 bases in between. The V gene's germline CDR1 is MNHEY and CDR2 SVGAGI. CDR3 length equals 12 residues. In DNA form, the CDR3 reads TGTGCCAGCAGTGAGGGGTCCTATGGCTACACCTTC. It encodes CASSEGSYGYTF.

This chain uses TRBV5-6 with TRBJ2-7; TRBD2 aligns across 11 bases. The CDR3 extends over 15 amino acids. Germline V lookup: CDR1 SGHDT, CDR2 YYEEEE. The V gene end was trimmed by 4 bases and the J gene end by 3 bases; junction bases not matched to a gene: 6. The CDR3 loop is CASSPGLAGGYEQYF. CDR3 sequence (DNA): TGTGCCAGCAGCCCAGGGCTAGCGGGAGGCTACGAGCAGTACTTC. Full variable domain (rest looked up from reference TRBV5-6 and TRBJ2-7): DAGVTQSPTHLIKTRGQQVTLRCSPKSGHDTVSWYQQALGQGPQFIFQYYEEEERQRGNFPDRFSGHQFPNYSSELNVNALLLGDSALYLCASSPGLAGGYEQYFGPGTRLTVT.

The chain carries TRBV6-5 and TRBJ1-3; TRBD1 matches 8 bases. The CDR3 loop spans 13 amino acids. Losses at the gene ends were 6 bases for V and 2 bases for J; bases not matched to a gene: 0. Germline V gene sequence: CDR1 MNHEY, CDR2 SVGAGI. The CDR3 DNA follows: TGTGCCAGCAGACAGGGGGCTGGAAACACCATATATTTT. Translating gives CASRQGAGNTIYF.

The CDR3 protein is CASSRSGVGANYGYTF. The DNA of the CDR3 is TGTGCCAGCTCCCGGTCTGGGGTTGGGGCTAACTATGGCTACACCTTC. This sequence joins TRBV25-1 and TRBJ1-2, with no clear D. The CDR3 is 16 amino acids. Per germline, CDR1 MGHDK and CDR2 SYGVNS. The ends were cut back, 8 bases at V and 0 bases at J, with 19 bases in the middle.

The chain couples TRBV27 to TRBJ1-1, with 8 bases that match TRBD1. Germline V gives CDR1 MNHEY, CDR2 SMNVEV (reference sequence). Trimming took 2 bases from V and 1 from J; bases not matched to a gene: 0. This CDR3 contains 14 residues. CDR3 residues: CASSLGTGNTEAFF. Written as DNA, the CDR3 is TGTGCCAGCAGTTTAGGGACAGGGAACACTGAAGCTTTCTTT.

This clone was counted a single time. This chain links TRBV11-3 with TRBJ1-1, with D possibly TRBD1 on 6 matching bases. From germline, CDR1 is SGHNT and CDR2 YENEEA. The CDR3 contains 13 residues. V lost 0 bases and J lost 4, with 6 bases in between. This CDR3 reads CASSLDRGTEAFF. The CDR3 DNA reads TGTGCCAGCAGCTTAGACAGGGGCACTGAAGCTTTCTTT.

The chain has TRBV5-1 and TRBJ2-2; 9 bases are shared with TRBD1. The CDR3 has 15 residues. Germline loops: CDR1 SGHRS, CDR2 YFSETQ. V was pared by 4 bases and J by 4 bases, with 5 bases of the junction left unmatched. In DNA form, the CDR3 reads TGCGCCAGCAGCCTGCAGGGACAGGGCACCGGGGAGCTGTTTTTT. It specifies CASSLQGQGTGELFF.

The gene calls are TRBV19 and TRBJ2-1, with 7 bases fitting TRBD2. The V gene end was trimmed by 5 bases and the J gene end by 6 bases; junction bases not matched to a gene: 10. This CDR3 comprises 15 residues. The V gene's germline CDR1 is LNHDA and CDR2 SQIVND (reference sequence). As DNA, the CDR3 is TGTGCCAGTAGTCCAGGACTAGGGTTTGGCAATGAGCAGTTCTTC. This sequence encodes CASSPGLGFGNEQFF.